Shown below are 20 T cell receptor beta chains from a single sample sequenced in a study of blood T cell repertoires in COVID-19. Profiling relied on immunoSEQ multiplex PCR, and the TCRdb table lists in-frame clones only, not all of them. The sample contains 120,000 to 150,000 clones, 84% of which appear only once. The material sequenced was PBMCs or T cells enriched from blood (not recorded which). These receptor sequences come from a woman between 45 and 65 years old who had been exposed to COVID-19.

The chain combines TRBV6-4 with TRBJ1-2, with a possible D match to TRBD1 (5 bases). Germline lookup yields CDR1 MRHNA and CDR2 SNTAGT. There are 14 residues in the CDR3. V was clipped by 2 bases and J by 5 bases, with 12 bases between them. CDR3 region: CASSDGGGRYGYTF. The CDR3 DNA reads TGTGCCAGCAGTGACGGGGGAGGGAGATATGGCTACACCTTC.

CDR3 nucleotides: TGTGCCAGCAGTAGGGGACTAACTAAGGGGTACGAGCAGTACTTC. This sequence encodes CASSRGLTKGYEQYF. This chain links TRBV27 with TRBJ2-7, with TRBD2 identical over 7 bases. V trimming: 5 bases; J trimming: 4 bases; junction bases outside the gene matches: 11. CDR3 length equals 15 residues. CDR1 and CDR2 from the germline V gene are MNHEY and SMNVEV (reference sequence).

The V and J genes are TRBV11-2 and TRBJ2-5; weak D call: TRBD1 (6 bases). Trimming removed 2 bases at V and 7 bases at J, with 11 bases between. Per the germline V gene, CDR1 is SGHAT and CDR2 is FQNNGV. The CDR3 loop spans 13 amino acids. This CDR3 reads CASSLPGAGTQYF. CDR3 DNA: TGTGCCAGCAGCTTACCAGGGGCAGGGACCCAGTACTTC.

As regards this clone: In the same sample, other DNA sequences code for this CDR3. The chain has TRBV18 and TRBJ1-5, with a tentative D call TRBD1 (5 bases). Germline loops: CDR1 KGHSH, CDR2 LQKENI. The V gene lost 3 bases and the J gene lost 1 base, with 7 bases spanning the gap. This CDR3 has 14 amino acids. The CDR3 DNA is TGTGCCAGCTCACCGGGGGGAAGCAATCAGCCCCAGCATTTT. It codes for CASSPGGSNQPQHF.

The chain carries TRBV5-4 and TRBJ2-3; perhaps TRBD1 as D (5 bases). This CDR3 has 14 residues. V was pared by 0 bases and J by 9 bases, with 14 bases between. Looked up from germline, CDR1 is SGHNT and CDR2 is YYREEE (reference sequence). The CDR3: CASSLEGSRPTQYF. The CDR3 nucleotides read TGTGCCAGCAGCTTGGAGGGGTCGAGACCAACGCAGTATTTT.

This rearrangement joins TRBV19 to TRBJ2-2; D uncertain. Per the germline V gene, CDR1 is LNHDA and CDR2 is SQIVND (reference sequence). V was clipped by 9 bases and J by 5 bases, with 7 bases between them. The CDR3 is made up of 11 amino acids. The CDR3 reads CASQFTGELFF. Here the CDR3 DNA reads TGTGCCAGCCAGTTTACCGGGGAGCTGTTTTTT.

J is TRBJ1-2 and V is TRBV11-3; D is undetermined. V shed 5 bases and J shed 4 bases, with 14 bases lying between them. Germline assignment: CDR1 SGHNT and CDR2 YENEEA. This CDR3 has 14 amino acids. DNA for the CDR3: TGTGCCAGCAGCCGCACGGGGATTGTCTATGGCTACACCTTC. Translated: CASSRTGIVYGYTF.

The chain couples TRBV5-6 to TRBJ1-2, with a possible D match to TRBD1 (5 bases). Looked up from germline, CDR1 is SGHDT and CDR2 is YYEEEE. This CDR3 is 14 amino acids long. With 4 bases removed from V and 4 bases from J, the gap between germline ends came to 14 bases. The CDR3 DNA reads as TGTGCCAGCAGCCGCTGGGGGGTGAGCTATGGCTACACCTTC. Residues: CASSRWGVSYGYTF. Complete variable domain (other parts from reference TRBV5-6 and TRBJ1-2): DAGVTQSPTHLIKTRGQQVTLRCSPKSGHDTVSWYQQALGQGPQFIFQYYEEEERQRGNFPDRFSGHQFPNYSSELNVNALLLGDSALYLCASSRWGVSYGYTFGSGTRLTVV.

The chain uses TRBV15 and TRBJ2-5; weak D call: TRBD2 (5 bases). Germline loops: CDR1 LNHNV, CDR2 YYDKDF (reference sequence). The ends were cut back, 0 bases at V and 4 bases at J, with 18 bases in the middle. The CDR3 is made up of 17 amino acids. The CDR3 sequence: CATSRDPRTVGRETQYF. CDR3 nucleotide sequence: TGTGCCACCAGCAGAGATCCCCGAACGGTGGGGAGAGAGACCCAGTACTTC. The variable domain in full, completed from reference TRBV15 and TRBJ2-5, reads DAMVIQNPRYQVTQFGKPVTLSCSQTLNHNVMYWYQQKSSQAPKLLFHYYDKDFNNEADTPDNFQSRRPNTSFCFLDIRSPGLGDTAMYLCATSRDPRTVGRETQYFGPGTRLLVL.

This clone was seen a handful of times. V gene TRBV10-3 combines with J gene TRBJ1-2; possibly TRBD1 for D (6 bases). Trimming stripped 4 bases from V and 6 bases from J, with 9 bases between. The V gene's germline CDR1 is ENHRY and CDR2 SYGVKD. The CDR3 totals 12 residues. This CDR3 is CAISGSGDGYTF. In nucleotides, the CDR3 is TGTGCCATCAGTGGGTCAGGGGATGGCTACACCTTC.

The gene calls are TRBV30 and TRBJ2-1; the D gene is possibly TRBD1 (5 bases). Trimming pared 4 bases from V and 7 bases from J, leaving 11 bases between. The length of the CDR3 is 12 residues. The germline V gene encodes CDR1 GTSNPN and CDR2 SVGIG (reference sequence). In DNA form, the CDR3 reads TGTGCCTGGACAGGGAAGGGGAATGAGCAGTTCTTC. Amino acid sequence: CAWTGKGNEQFF.

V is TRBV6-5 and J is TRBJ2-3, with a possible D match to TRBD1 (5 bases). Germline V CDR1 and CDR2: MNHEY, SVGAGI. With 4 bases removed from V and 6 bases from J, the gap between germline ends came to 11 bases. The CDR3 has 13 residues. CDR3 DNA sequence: TGTGCCAGCAGTTGGGGCTCCCCCGATACGCAGTATTTT. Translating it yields CASSWGSPDTQYF.

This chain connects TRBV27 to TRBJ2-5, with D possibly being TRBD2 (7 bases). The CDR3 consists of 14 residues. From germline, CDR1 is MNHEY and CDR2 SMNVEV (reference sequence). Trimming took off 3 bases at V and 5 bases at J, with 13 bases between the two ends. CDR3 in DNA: TGTGCCAGCAGTTTGGCGGGGAGGGGGGAGACCCAGTACTTC. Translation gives CASSLAGRGETQYF.

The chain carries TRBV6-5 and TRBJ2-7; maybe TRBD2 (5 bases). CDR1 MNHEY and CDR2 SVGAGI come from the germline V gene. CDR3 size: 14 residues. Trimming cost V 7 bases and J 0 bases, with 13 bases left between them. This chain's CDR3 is CASTRETFSYEQYF. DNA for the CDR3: TGTGCCAGCACCCGGGAAACATTCTCCTACGAGCAGTACTTC.

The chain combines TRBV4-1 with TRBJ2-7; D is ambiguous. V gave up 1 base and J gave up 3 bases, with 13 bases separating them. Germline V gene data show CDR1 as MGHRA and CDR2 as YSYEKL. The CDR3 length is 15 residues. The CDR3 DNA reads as TGCGCCAGCAGCCAAGTAGACACTGCCGTCTACGAGCAGTACTTC. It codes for CASSQVDTAVYEQYF.

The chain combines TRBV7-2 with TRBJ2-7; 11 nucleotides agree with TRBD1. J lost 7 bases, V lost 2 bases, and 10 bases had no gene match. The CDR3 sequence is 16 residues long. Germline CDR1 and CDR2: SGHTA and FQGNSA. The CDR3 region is CASSLSSGTGGEEQYF. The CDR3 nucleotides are TGTGCCAGCAGCTTAAGTTCCGGGACAGGGGGAGAAGAGCAGTACTTC. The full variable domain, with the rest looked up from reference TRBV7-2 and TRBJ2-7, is GAGVSQSPSNKVTEKGKDVELRCDPISGHTALYWYRQSLGQGLEFLIYFQGNSAPDKSGLPSDRFSAERTGGSVSTLTIQRTQQEDSAVYLCASSLSSGTGGEEQYFGPGTRLTVT.

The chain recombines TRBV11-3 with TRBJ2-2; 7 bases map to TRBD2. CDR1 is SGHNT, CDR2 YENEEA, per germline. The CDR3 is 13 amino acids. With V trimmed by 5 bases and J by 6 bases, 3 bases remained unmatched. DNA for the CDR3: TGTGCCAGCAGCCCGGGGAGGGCCGGGGAGCTGTTTTTT. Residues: CASSPGRAGELFF.

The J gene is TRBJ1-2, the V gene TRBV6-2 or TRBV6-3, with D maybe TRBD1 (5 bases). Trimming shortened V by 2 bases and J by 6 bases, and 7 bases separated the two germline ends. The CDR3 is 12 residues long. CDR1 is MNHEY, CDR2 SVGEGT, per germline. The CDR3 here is CASSYPGNGYTF. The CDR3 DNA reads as TGTGCCAGCAGTTACCCAGGGAATGGCTACACCTTC.

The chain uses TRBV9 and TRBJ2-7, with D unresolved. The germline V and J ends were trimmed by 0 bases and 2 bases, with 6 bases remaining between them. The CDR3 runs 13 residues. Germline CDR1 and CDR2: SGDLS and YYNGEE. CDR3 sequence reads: CASSVGGTYEQYF. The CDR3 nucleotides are TGTGCCAGCAGCGTAGGTGGCACCTACGAGCAGTACTTC.

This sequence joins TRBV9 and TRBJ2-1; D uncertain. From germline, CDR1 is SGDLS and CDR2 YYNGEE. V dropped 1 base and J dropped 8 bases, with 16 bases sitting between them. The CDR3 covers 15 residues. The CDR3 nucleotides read TGTGCCAGCAGCGTAAGGAGCTTAAGTGGCGATGAGCAGTTCTTC. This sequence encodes CASSVRSLSGDEQFF.